One sample yielded the 13 T cell receptor beta chains listed below, sequenced in a study of naive and memory T cell subsets. Findings and caveats of the study: Possibly reflecting memory cells re-expressing CD45RA, a few larger clonotypes occurred in naive repertoires, especially CD8.

The beta constant-region primer was an equimolar mix of two oligonucleotides covering TRBC1 and TRBC2. Four rounds of PCR amplified the ligated cDNA using nested alpha and beta constant-region primers plus SP2. TCRdb redid the calling of the UMI-ligation and nested PCR reads with MiXCR, one entry per CDR3 protein. The sample records about 160,000 distinct CDR3 sequences, 22% being singletons. Antigens for these TCRs are unknown. The sample was naive CD4+ T cells from blood. The receptors originated from a human donor in good health.

There are many counts of this clonotype. The CDR3 DNA sequence: TGCAGTGCTGCAGGGCCTGGAAACACCATATATTTT. It codes for CSAAGPGNTIYF. The chain couples TRBV20-1 to TRBJ1-3; D is perhaps TRBD1 (5 bases). The germline V and J ends were trimmed by 5 bases and 2 bases, with 7 bases remaining between them. This CDR3 is built from 12 residues. Germline V lookup: CDR1 DFQATT, CDR2 SNEGSKA (reference sequence).

A few counts support this clonotype. This rearrangement joins TRBV4-3 to TRBJ2-5, with a possible D match to TRBD1 (5 bases). The ends were cut back, 0 bases at V and 0 bases at J, with 20 bases in the middle. CDR1 is LGHNA, CDR2 YSLEER, per germline. The CDR3 sequence is 19 residues long. The CDR3 nucleotides read TGCGCCAGCAGCCAAGAATGGAGAGGCAGGGCCCCCAACCAAGAGACCCAGTACTTC. Protein: CASSQEWRGRAPNQETQYF.

In DNA form, the CDR3 reads TGTGCCAGCAGATCCGGTTTGGGCCCCTACGAGCAGTACTTC. Protein: CASRSGLGPYEQYF. This sequence joins TRBV6-5 and TRBJ2-7; D is uncertain. Looked up from germline, CDR1 is MNHEY and CDR2 is SVGAGI. V lost 6 bases and J lost 2, with 14 bases in between. The CDR3 sequence is 14 residues long.

The table lists this clonotype with a few counts. This rearrangement joins TRBV29-1 to TRBJ1-1; maybe TRBD1 (5 bases). Germline CDR1 SQVTM, CDR2 ANQGSEA. The CDR3 sequence is 13 residues long. Trimming shortened V by 5 bases and J by 0 bases, and 10 bases separated the two germline ends. CDR3 nucleotide sequence: TGCAGCGTTCAGGGACTGCTGAACACTGAAGCTTTCTTT. Amino acids: CSVQGLLNTEAFF.

In DNA, the CDR3 is TGTGCCAGCAGCTGGACGGAGAACACTGAAGCTTTCTTT. Translating gives CASSWTENTEAFF. V and J are TRBV27 and TRBJ1-1; D is uncertain. In germline, CDR1 is MNHEY, CDR2 SMNVEV (reference sequence). V lost 6 bases to trimming and J lost 1 base, with 9 bases between them. The CDR3 loop spans 13 amino acids.

The rearrangement joins TRBV7-9 to TRBJ2-1; a weak D match, TRBD2 (6 bases). This CDR3 contains 15 residues. Trimming removed 5 bases from V and 8 bases from J, with 19 bases in between. Germline V gene data show CDR1 as SEHNR and CDR2 as FQNEAQ (reference sequence). The CDR3 loop is CASSPFSTRLDEQFF. CDR3 in DNA: TGTGCCAGCAGCCCCTTTTCGACTAGGCTAGATGAGCAGTTCTTC.

The chain uses TRBV11-2 and TRBJ1-1; D is possibly TRBD1 (6 bases). The germline V gene encodes CDR1 SGHAT and CDR2 FQNNGV. Between the trimmed V and J ends, which lost 4 bases and 10 bases, there was a span of 25 bases. This CDR3 is built from 16 residues. Written as DNA, the CDR3 is TGTGCCAGCAGCTCCCCCCTTGTGGGGGCGATACGCGGAGCTTTCTTT. Its translation is CASSSPLVGAIRGAFF.

V gene TRBV13 combines with J gene TRBJ2-1; the D is unclear. CDR3 size: 14 residues. Germline assignment: CDR1 PRHDT and CDR2 FYEKMQ (reference sequence). V dropped 5 bases and J dropped 6 bases, with 14 bases sitting between them. DNA of the CDR3: TGTGCCAGCAGCCCGACTTCTAGAGGCAATGAGCAGTTCTTC. This encodes CASSPTSRGNEQFF.

This sequence joins TRBV6-1 and TRBJ2-1; the match to TRBD2 covers 13 bases. This CDR3 has 14 residues. V lost 4 bases to trimming and J lost 8 bases; unmatched junction nucleotides: 2. Germline values: CDR1 MNHNS, CDR2 SASEGT. Written as DNA, the CDR3 is TGTGCCAGCAGTGGGACTAGCGGGAGTGATGAGCAGTTCTTC. It translates to CASSGTSGSDEQFF.

This clonotype turned up a few times. The J gene is TRBJ1-1, the V gene TRBV20-1, with a possible D match to TRBD1 (6 bases). V lost 5 bases to trimming and J lost 2 bases, with 15 bases between them. CDR3 length: 14 amino acids. Germline CDR1 is DFQATT and CDR2 is SNEGSKA (reference sequence). The CDR3 DNA reads as TGCAGTGCTGCCCGTGGGGGGCCCAACACTGAAGCTTTCTTT. Translating it yields CSAARGGPNTEAFF.

The J gene is TRBJ2-3, the V gene TRBV5-1, with 9 bases lining up with TRBD1. J was trimmed by 1 base and V by 4 bases; bases with no gene match: 16. The CDR3 covers 19 residues. Germline V gene lookup returns CDR1 SGHRS and CDR2 YFSETQ. The CDR3 loop reads CASSRIGQGPSMGTDTQYF. CDR3 DNA: TGCGCCAGCAGCCGTATCGGACAGGGGCCATCTATGGGCACAGATACGCAGTATTTT. Based on the CDR3 plus reference TRBV5-1 and TRBJ2-3, the full variable domain is KAGVTQTPRYLIKTRGQQVTLSCSPISGHRSVSWYQQTPGQGLQFLFEYFSETQRNKGNFPGRFSGRQFSNSRSEMNVSTLELGDSALYLCASSRIGQGPSMGTDTQYFGPGTRLTVL.

This clonotype appeared many times. This rearrangement joins TRBV29-1 to TRBJ2-7; D unresolved. Per the germline V gene, CDR1 is SQVTM and CDR2 is ANQGSEA. Trimming shortened V by 4 bases and J by 1 base, and 11 bases separated the two germline ends. This CDR3 is 13 amino acids long. This CDR3 is CSVVLGYSYEQYF. DNA for the CDR3: TGCAGCGTTGTGTTAGGGTATTCCTACGAGCAGTACTTC.

This clonotype has only a few counts. This chain connects TRBV24-1 to TRBJ2-5, with a weak D call TRBD1 (6 bases). This CDR3 is 15 amino acids long. The ends were cut back, 2 bases at V and 5 bases at J, with 14 bases in the middle. The germline gives CDR1 KGHDR, CDR2 SFDVKD. This CDR3 reads CATSDSDSMTETQYF. CDR3 coding DNA: TGTGCCACCAGTGATTCGGACAGTATGACGGAGACCCAGTACTTC.